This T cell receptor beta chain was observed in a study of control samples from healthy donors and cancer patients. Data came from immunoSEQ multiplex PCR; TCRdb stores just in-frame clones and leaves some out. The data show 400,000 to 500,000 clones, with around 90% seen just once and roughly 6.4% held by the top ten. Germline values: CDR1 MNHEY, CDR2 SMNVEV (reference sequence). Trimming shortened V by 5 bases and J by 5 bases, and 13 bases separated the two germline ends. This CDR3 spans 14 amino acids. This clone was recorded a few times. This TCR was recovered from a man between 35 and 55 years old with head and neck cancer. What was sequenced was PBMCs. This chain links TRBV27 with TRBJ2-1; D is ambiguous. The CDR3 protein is CASSQLRIHNEQFF. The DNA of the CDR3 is TGTGCCAGCAGTCAGCTCCGGATTCACAATGAGCAGTTCTTC.